The 18 T cell receptor beta chains listed next were all sequenced from one sample in a study of shared clonotypes between healthy human individuals. TCRdb's copy holds only in-frame clones and misses some; the assay was immunoSEQ multiplex PCR. The sample has 950,000 to 1,100,000 clones, 78% seen once; the top ten hold 0.61%. The sample consisted of memory CD4+ T cells from PBMCs. The subset denotes: CD45RA-negative fraction. Receptors were obtained from a man younger than 35 in good health. Some clones in this sample may be carry-over from other donors' samples.

The chain links TRBV18 to TRBJ2-7; D uncertain. With 0 bases removed from V and 0 bases from J, the gap between germline ends came to 15 bases. Per germline, CDR1 KGHSH and CDR2 LQKENI. The CDR3 loop spans 17 amino acids. DNA of the CDR3: TGTGCCAGCTCACCACCGGTGTCCGGCCCTCGCTCCTACGAGCAGTACTTC. This translates into CASSPPVSGPRSYEQYF.

This chain links TRBV7-2 with TRBJ2-7; D is undetermined. V dropped 1 base and J dropped 4 bases, with 11 bases sitting between them. Germline-derived CDR1 and CDR2 are SGHTA and FQGNSA. This CDR3 spans 14 amino acids. The CDR3 coding sequence is TGTGCCAGCAGCTTAGAGGTGGGGTCGTACGAGCAGTACTTC. Protein sequence: CASSLEVGSYEQYF.

The chain recombines TRBV7-9 with TRBJ2-1, with 13 bases matching TRBD2. The CDR3 is 15 amino acids. V was clipped by 4 bases and J by 4 bases; unmatched bases: 1. Germline CDR1 reads SEHNR; CDR2 reads FQNEAQ (reference sequence). The DNA for the CDR3 is TGTGCCAGCAGCTGGACTAGCGGGAGTTACAATGAGCAGTTCTTC. Amino acids: CASSWTSGSYNEQFF. The full variable domain, in which reference TRBV7-9 and TRBJ2-1 provide the parts outside the CDR3, is DTGVSQNPRHKITKRGQNVTFRCDPISEHNRLYWYRQTLGQGPEFLTYFQNEAQLEKSRLLSDRFSAERPKGSFSTLEIQRTEQGDSAMYLCASSWTSGSYNEQFFGPGTRLTVL.

J is TRBJ1-2 and V is TRBV19; 7 bases agree with TRBD1. Trimming cost V 7 bases and J 2 bases; bases outside gene matches: 10. The CDR3 extends over 15 amino acids. Germline assignment: CDR1 LNHDA and CDR2 SQIVND (reference sequence). This CDR3 is CASTILAGQNYGYTF. The CDR3 bases are TGTGCCAGTACGATCCTCGCGGGACAGAACTATGGCTACACCTTC.

The chain carries TRBV28 and TRBJ1-5; 7 bases are shared with TRBD1. The CDR3 sequence is 15 residues long. Germline V lookup: CDR1 MDHEN, CDR2 SYDVKM. V lost 6 bases and J lost 0; bases outside the gene matches: 5. CDR3 sequence: CASSHNRGSNQPQHF. The CDR3 DNA sequence: TGTGCCAGCAGCCACAACAGGGGTAGCAATCAGCCCCAGCATTTT.

This clone has just a few counts. The CDR3, as DNA: TGCAGGGTGGGGCCCCAGCATTTT. Its translation is CRVGPQHF. This chain connects TRBV20-1 to TRBJ1-5; no definite D call. CDR3 length: 8 amino acids. Germline V CDR1 and CDR2: DFQATT, SNEGSKA (reference sequence).

There are a few counts of this clone. The chain joins TRBV5-1 to TRBJ1-1; D ambiguous. The CDR3 is made up of 12 amino acids. The germline V gene has CDR1 SGHRS and CDR2 YFSETQ. V was trimmed by 6 bases and J by 2 bases, leaving 8 bases between them. In DNA form, the CDR3 reads TGCGCCAGCACGCCAGACAACACTGAAGCTTTCTTT. Translation: CASTPDNTEAFF.

With regard to this clone: The junction departs from the called germline gene at one end, perhaps through a read error. V is TRBV11-2 and J is TRBJ1-4; D is ambiguous. The germline V gene encodes CDR1 SGHAT and CDR2 FQNNGV. This CDR3 comprises 13 residues. The CDR3 spells CASSLVQNTAVDF. Written as DNA, the CDR3 is TGTGCCAGCAGCTTAGTTCAGAATACAGCAGTCGATTTT.

The chain employs TRBV5-1 and TRBJ2-7, with D tentatively TRBD1 (5 bases). The CDR3 covers 14 residues. CDR1 SGHRS and CDR2 YFSETQ come from the germline V gene. Trimming took off 0 bases at V and 4 bases at J, with 11 bases between the two ends. The CDR3 DNA reads as TGCGCCAGCAGCTTGGGACAGTCGAGATACGAGCAGTACTTC. Its protein product is CASSLGQSRYEQYF.

This chain connects TRBV15 to TRBJ1-4; D perhaps matches TRBD1 (6 bases). V was shortened by 4 bases and J by 5 bases, with 8 bases between the two germline ends. This CDR3 contains 13 residues. Germline V lookup: CDR1 LNHNV, CDR2 YYDKDF (reference sequence). The CDR3 spells CATSNDRNEKLFF. Written as DNA, the CDR3 is TGTGCCACCAGCAACGACAGGAATGAAAAACTGTTTTTT.

This clone is a singleton in its sample. V is TRBV5-6 and J is TRBJ2-7; D remains unclear. Germline CDR1 and CDR2: SGHDT and YYEEEE. Trimming removed 2 bases at V and 5 bases at J, with 5 bases between. The CDR3 length is 11 residues. CDR3 in amino acids: CASSFSNEQYF. In DNA form, the CDR3 reads TGTGCCAGCAGCTTCTCGAACGAGCAGTACTTC.

The rearrangement joins TRBV7-8 to TRBJ2-2, with 8 bases aligning to TRBD1. CDR1 is SGHVS and CDR2 is FQNEAQ in the germline V gene. Germline trimming cut 0 bases from V and 3 bases from J; bases unmatched to any gene: 3. The CDR3 sequence is 16 residues long. CDR3 nucleotide sequence: TGTGCCAGCAGCTTAGCGGCGACAGGGGACACCGGGGAGCTGTTTTTT. It codes for CASSLAATGDTGELFF. The full variable domain, completed using reference TRBV7-8 and TRBJ2-2, is GAGVSQSPRYKVAKRGQDVALRCDPISGHVSLFWYQQALGQGPEFLTYFQNEAQLDKSGLPSDRFFAERPEGSVSTLKIQRTQQEDSAVYLCASSLAATGDTGELFFGEGSRLTVL.

The J gene is TRBJ1-5, the V gene TRBV6-5, with unresolved D. V was pared by 0 bases and J by 7 bases, with 10 bases between. CDR1 MNHEY and CDR2 SVGAGI come from the germline V gene. The CDR3 is made up of 14 amino acids. The CDR3 sequence: CASSYSISRQPQHF. The CDR3 DNA follows: TGTGCCAGCAGTTACTCGATCTCAAGGCAGCCCCAGCATTTT.

The chain employs TRBV5-4 and TRBJ2-3; perhaps TRBD2 as D (7 bases). Germline CDR1 is SGHNT and CDR2 is YYREEE (reference sequence). The CDR3 covers 17 residues. Between the trimmed V and J ends, which lost 4 bases and 2 bases, there was a span of 20 bases. The CDR3 DNA is TGTGCCAGCAGCCCAATCCGGGGGGCGGGTTCCACAGATACGCAGTATTTT. The encoded protein is CASSPIRGAGSTDTQYF.

The rearrangement links TRBV18 to TRBJ1-2; a possible D gene is TRBD1 (5 bases). This CDR3 comprises 15 residues. The V end was cut by 5 bases, the J end by 8 bases, with 21 bases between. From germline, CDR1 is KGHSH and CDR2 LQKENI. The CDR3 is CASSGAGQYIKGYTF. The CDR3 nucleotides read TGTGCCAGCTCAGGGGCTGGGCAGTATATCAAGGGCTACACCTTC.

The rearrangement links TRBV19 to TRBJ2-3; D could derive from TRBD1 or TRBD2 (5 bases each). The germline CDR1 and CDR2 sequences are LNHDA and SQIVND (reference sequence). This CDR3 comprises 13 residues. The CDR3 DNA is TGTAGTTTCTGGGGACCCCCGGGAGATACGCAGTATTTT. Encoded protein: CSFWGPPGDTQYF.

This chain uses TRBV2 with TRBJ1-4, with D perhaps matching TRBD1 (5 bases). This CDR3 has 12 residues. CDR1 and CDR2 from the germline V gene are SNHLY and FYNNEI. V was cut by 6 bases and J by 10 bases, with 12 bases left in between. The CDR3 sequence: CASRYDGGKLFF. The CDR3 DNA reads as TGTGCCAGCAGATATGACGGGGGAAAACTGTTTTTT. Filled out from reference TRBV2 and TRBJ1-4, the complete variable domain reads EPEVTQTPSHQVTQMGQEVILRCVPISNHLYFYWYRQILGQKVEFLVSFYNNEISEKSEIFDDQFSVERPDGSNFTLKIRSTKLEDSAMYFCASRYDGGKLFFGSGTQLSVL.

This chain joins TRBV2 and TRBJ1-1; 8 bases are a match to TRBD1. V dropped 4 bases and J dropped 11; count of bases not matched to a gene: 6. This CDR3 spans 12 amino acids. The germline CDR1 and CDR2 sequences are SNHLY and FYNNEI. CDR3 in DNA: TGTGCCAGCAGTGGGCGGACAGGGAGGGCTTTCTTT. Translated, it gives CASSGRTGRAFF.